This T cell receptor beta chain was obtained from a study of response to subunit inactivated influenza vaccine. Findings of the study overall: Authors suggested seasonal influenza vaccinations each recruit few new T cells.

Using its own MiXCR run on the RT-PCR reads, TCRdb lists one record per CDR3 protein. Of 600,000 to 850,000 distinct CDR3 sequences listed, about 14% are singletons. This clonotype has ten or more counts. Antigen specificity is unknown. V lost 7 bases to trimming and J lost 2 bases; unmatched junction nucleotides: 6. Germline V CDR1 and CDR2: SGHDT, YYEEEE. The CDR3 is 15 amino acids. The sequence was obtained from a man aged 45 to 65 who received an inactivated influenza vaccine. The chain carries TRBV5-6 and TRBJ2-3, with 11 bases aligning to TRBD1. Here the sequenced sample was PBMCs from blood, taken approximately 15 days before vaccination. The chain's CDR3 is CASARTGGYTDTQYF. CDR3 nucleotide sequence: TGTGCCAGCGCTCGGACAGGGGGCTACACAGATACGCAGTATTTT. Full variable domain (outside the CDR3, taken from reference TRBV5-6 and TRBJ2-3): DAGVTQSPTHLIKTRGQQVTLRCSPKSGHDTVSWYQQALGQGPQFIFQYYEEEERQRGNFPDRFSGHQFPNYSSELNVNALLLGDSALYLCASARTGGYTDTQYFGPGTRLTVL.